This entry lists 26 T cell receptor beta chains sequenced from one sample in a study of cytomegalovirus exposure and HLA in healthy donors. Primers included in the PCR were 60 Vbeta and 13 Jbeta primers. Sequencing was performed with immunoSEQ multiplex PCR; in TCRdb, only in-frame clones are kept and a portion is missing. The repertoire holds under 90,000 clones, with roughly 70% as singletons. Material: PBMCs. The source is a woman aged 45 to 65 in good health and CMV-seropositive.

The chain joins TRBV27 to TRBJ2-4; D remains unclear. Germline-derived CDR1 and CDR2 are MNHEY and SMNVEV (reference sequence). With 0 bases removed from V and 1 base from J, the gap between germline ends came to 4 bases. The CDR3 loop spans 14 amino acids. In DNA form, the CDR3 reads TGTGCCAGCAGTTTATCCGGGGCCAAAAACATTCAGTACTTC. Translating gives CASSLSGAKNIQYF.

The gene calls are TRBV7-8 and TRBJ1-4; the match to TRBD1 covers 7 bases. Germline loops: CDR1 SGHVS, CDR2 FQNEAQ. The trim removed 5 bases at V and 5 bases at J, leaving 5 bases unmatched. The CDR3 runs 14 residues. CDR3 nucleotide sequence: TGTGCCAGCAGCAGACAGGGTTTCAATGAAAAACTGTTTTTT. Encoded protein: CASSRQGFNEKLFF.

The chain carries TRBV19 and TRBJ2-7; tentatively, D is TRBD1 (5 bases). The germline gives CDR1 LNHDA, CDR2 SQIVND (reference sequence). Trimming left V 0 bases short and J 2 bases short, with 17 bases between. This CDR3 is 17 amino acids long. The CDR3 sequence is CASSIDGSQGIPYEQYF. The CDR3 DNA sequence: TGTGCCAGTAGTATAGATGGGTCCCAGGGTATTCCCTACGAGCAGTACTTC.

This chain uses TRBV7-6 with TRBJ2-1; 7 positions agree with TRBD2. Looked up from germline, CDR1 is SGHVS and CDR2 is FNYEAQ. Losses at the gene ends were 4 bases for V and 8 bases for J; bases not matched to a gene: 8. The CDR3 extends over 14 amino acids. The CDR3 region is CASSSTGTIYEQFF. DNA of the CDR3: TGTGCCAGCAGCTCGACCGGGACTATATATGAGCAGTTCTTC.

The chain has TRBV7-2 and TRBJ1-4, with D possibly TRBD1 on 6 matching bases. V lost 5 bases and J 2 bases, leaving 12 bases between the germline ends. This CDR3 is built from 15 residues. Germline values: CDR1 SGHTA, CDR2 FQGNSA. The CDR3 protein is CASSQRGGTNEKLFF. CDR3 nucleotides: TGTGCCAGCAGCCAGCGGGGGGGCACTAATGAAAAACTGTTTTTT.

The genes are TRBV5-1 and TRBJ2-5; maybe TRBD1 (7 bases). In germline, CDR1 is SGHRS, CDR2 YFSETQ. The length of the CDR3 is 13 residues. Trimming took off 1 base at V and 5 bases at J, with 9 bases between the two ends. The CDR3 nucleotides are TGCGCCAGCAGCTTGCCAGGGGGGGAGACCCAGTACTTC. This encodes CASSLPGGETQYF.

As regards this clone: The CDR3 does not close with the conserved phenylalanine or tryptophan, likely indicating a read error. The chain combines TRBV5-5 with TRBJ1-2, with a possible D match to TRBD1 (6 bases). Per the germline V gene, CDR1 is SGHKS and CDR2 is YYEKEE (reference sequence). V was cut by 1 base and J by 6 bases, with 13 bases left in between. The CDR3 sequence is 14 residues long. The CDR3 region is CASSLNRAGDGYTL. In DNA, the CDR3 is TGTGCCAGCAGCTTGAACAGGGCAGGGGATGGCTACACCCTC.

CDR3 sequence (DNA): TGCGCCAGCAGTGAGATGACTGTAGGGGGCACAGATACGCAGTATTTT. Translated: CASSEMTVGGTDTQYF. V is TRBV10-1 and J is TRBJ2-3, with D maybe TRBD1 (5 bases). This CDR3 is 16 amino acids long. Germline CDR1 is WNHNN and CDR2 is SYGVQD (reference sequence). Trimming left V 2 bases short and J 1 base short, with 13 bases between.

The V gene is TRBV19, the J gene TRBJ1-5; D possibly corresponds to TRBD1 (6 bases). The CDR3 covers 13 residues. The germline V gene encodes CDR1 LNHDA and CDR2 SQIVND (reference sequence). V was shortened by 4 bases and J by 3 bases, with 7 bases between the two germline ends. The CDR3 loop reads CASSRQVNQPQHF. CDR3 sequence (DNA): TGTGCCAGTAGTAGACAGGTCAATCAGCCCCAGCATTTT.

The CDR3 nucleotides read TGCGCCAGCAGCCGTGGGTCGGGTGGAGGGCGGTCTGAAAAACTGTTTTTT. Translating it yields CASSRGSGGGRSEKLFF. V gene TRBV4-3 combines with J gene TRBJ1-4; D remains ambiguous. The CDR3 is 17 residues long. V was shortened by 4 bases and J by 7 bases, with 22 bases between the two germline ends. Germline CDR1 and CDR2: LGHNA and YSLEER.

CDR3 amino acids: CASSLSFQGIWEQYF. The CDR3 bases are TGTGCCAGCAGTTTATCTTTCCAGGGTATTTGGGAGCAGTACTTC. V is TRBV27 and J is TRBJ2-7; a possible D gene is TRBD1 (5 bases). V was pared by 0 bases and J by 7 bases, with 16 bases between. This CDR3 comprises 15 residues. The V gene's germline CDR1 is MNHEY and CDR2 SMNVEV (reference sequence).

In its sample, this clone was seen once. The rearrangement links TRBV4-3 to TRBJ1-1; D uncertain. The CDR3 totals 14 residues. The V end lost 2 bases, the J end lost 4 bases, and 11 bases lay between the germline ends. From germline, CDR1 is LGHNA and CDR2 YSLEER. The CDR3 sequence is CASSQNQAGTEAFF. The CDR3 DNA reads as TGCGCCAGCAGCCAAAATCAGGCGGGCACTGAAGCTTTCTTT.

For the CDR3, the DNA is TGTGCCAGCAGCTTATCACGGACAGGGGGGAGGGACTATGGCTACACCTTC. This encodes CASSLSRTGGRDYGYTF. J is TRBJ1-2 and V is TRBV7-6; 10 positions match TRBD1. CDR1 is SGHVS, CDR2 FNYEAQ, per germline. The CDR3 covers 17 residues. Losses at the gene ends were 2 bases for V and 3 bases for J; bases not matched to a gene: 9. The full variable domain, rest sourced from reference TRBV7-6 and TRBJ1-2, is GAGVSQSPRYKVTKRGQDVALRCDPISGHVSLYWYRQALGQGPEFLTYFNYEAQQDKSGLPNDRFSAERPEGSISTLTIQRTEQRDSAMYRCASSLSRTGGRDYGYTFGSGTRLTVV.

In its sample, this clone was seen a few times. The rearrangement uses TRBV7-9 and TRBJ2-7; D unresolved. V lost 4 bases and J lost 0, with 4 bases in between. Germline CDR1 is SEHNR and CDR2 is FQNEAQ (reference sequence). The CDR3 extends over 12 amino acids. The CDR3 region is CASSYSSYEQYF. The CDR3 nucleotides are TGTGCCAGCAGCTACTCCTCCTACGAGCAGTACTTC. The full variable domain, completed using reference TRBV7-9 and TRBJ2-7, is DTGVSQNPRHKITKRGQNVTFRCDPISEHNRLYWYRQTLGQGPEFLTYFQNEAQLEKSRLLSDRFSAERPKGSFSTLEIQRTEQGDSAMYLCASSYSSYEQYFGPGTRLTVT.

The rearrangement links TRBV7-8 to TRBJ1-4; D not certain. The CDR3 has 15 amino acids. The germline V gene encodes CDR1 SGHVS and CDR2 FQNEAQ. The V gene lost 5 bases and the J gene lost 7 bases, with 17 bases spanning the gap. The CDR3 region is CASSARPGEGEKLFF. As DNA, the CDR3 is TGTGCCAGCAGCGCCAGACCCGGAGAAGGTGAAAAACTGTTTTTT.

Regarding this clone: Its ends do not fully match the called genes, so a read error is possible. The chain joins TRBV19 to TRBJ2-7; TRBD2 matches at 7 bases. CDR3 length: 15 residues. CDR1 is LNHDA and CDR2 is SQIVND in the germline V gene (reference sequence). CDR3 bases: TGTGCCAGTAGTAAAAGGACTAGTTCCTCCAACGAGCAGTACTTC. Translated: CASSKRTSSSNEQYF.

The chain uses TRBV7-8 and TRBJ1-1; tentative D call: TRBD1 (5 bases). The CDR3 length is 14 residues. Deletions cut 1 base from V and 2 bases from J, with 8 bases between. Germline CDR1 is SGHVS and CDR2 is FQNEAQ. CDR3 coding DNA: TGTGCCAGCAGCTTAGTAGGGGTCAACACTGAAGCTTTCTTT. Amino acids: CASSLVGVNTEAFF.

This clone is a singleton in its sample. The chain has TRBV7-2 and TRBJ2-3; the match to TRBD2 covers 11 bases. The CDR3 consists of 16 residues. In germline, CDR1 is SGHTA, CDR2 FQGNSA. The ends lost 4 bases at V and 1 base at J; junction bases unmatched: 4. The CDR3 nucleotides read TGTGCCAGCAGCTGGGTAGCGGGAGGGCGCACAGATACGCAGTATTTT. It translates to CASSWVAGGRTDTQYF.

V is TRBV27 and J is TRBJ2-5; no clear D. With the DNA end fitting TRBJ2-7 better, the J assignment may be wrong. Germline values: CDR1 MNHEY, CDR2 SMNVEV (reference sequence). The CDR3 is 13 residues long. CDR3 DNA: TGTGCCAGCAGTTTAGGGCCCCGCTACGAGCAGTACTTC. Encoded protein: CASSLGPRYEQYF.

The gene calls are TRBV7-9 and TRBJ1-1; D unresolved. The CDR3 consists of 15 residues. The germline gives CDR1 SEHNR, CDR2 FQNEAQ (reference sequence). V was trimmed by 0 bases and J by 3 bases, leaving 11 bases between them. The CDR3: CASSLAGGWDTEAFF. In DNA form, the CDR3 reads TGTGCCAGCAGCTTAGCGGGAGGGTGGGACACTGAAGCTTTCTTT.

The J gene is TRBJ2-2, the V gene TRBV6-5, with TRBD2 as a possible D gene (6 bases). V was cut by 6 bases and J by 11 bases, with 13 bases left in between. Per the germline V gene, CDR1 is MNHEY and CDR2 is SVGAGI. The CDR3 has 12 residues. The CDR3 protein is CASRWQGGELFF. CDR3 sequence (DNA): TGTGCCAGCAGATGGCAGGGAGGAGAGCTGTTTTTT.

Here the CDR3 reads CASLDRQGRYQPQHF. DNA of the CDR3: TGTGCCAGCCTGGATCGACAGGGGCGCTATCAGCCCCAGCATTTT. This sequence joins TRBV6-1 and TRBJ1-5; 8 nucleotides agree with TRBD1. Trimming cost V 8 bases and J 5 bases; bases outside gene matches: 11. Looked up from germline, CDR1 is MNHNS and CDR2 is SASEGT. The CDR3 is made up of 15 amino acids.

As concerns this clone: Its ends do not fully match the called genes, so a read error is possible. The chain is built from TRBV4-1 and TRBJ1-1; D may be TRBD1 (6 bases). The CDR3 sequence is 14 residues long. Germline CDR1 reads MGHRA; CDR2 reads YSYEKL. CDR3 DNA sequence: TGCGCCAGCAGTCGGTCAGGACAGAACACTGGAGCTTTCTTT. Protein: CASSRSGQNTGAFF.

The CDR3 nucleotides are TGTGCCAGCAGCCTGTTGAGAGGCTCCTACGAGCAGTACTTC. This codes for CASSLLRGSYEQYF. The chain recombines TRBV11-2 with TRBJ2-7, with D uncertain. V dropped 5 bases and J dropped 0 bases, with 11 bases sitting between them. Germline V lookup: CDR1 SGHAT, CDR2 FQNNGV. CDR3 size: 14 residues.

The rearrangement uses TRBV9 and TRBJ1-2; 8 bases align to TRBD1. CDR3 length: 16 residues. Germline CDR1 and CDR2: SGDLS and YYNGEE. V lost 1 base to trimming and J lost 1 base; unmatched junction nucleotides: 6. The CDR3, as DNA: TGTGCCAGCAGCGTAACCCCGACAGGGGATAACTATGGCTACACCTTC. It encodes CASSVTPTGDNYGYTF. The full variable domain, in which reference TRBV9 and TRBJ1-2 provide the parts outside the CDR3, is DSGVTQTPKHLITATGQRVTLRCSPRSGDLSVYWYQQSLDQGLQFLIQYYNGEERAKGNILERFSAQQFPDLHSELNLSSLELGDSALYFCASSVTPTGDNYGYTFGSGTRLTVV.

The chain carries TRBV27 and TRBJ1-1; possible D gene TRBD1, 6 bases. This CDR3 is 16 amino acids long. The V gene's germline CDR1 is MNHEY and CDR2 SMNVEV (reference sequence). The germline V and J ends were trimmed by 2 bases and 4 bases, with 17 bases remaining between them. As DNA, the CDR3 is TGTGCCAGCAGTTTACAGGCAGGGGTTCGAAGCACTGAAGCTTTCTTT. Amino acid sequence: CASSLQAGVRSTEAFF.